The rows below give T cell receptor beta chains drawn from one sample of a study of blood T cells in healthy people across ages. TCRdb called the 5' RACE reads again in MiXCR, with one record for every CDR3 protein. The sample yields around 1,700,000 distinct CDR3 sequences, 28% seen once. The sequencing sample was made of blood. These receptors came from a woman in her 30s in good health. Each CDR3 is given with its conserved first and last residue. Fields, in order: clone size, D gene, V gene, J gene, CDR3 protein, CDR3 DNA. The D gene is left open where the match is weak. Size values are once, few and many counts, or a class for expanded clones, and some rows have none.

.	.	TRBV12-3/TRBV12-4	TRBJ2-3	CASSEGATDMQYF	TGTGCCAGCAGCGAAGGGGCCACAGATATGCAGTATTTT
.	.	TRBV2	TRBJ1-5	CASSEGSRLEVEPQHF	TGTGCCAGCAGTGAGGGCTCTCGGCTCGAAGTGGAGCCCCAGCATTTT
.	.	TRBV6-5	TRBJ1-1	CASSETATTEAFF	TGTGCCAGCAGTGAGACAGCCACTACTGAAGCTTTCTTT
few	.	TRBV9	TRBJ2-7	CASSKPPGYEQYF	TGTGCCAGCAGCAAACCACCCGGGTACGAGCAGTACTTC
.	.	TRBV12-3/TRBV12-4	TRBJ1-4	CASSRTGRSNEKLFF	TGTGCCAGCAGTCGGACGGGACGGTCTAATGAAAAACTGTTTTTT
.	TRBD1	TRBV20-1	TRBJ1-2	CSASGTGENYGYTF	TGCAGTGCTAGCGGGACAGGGGAAAACTATGGCTACACCTTC
few	TRBD1	TRBV7-2	TRBJ1-2	CASTTPQGGVGYTF	TGTGCCAGCACAACCCCACAGGGGGGGGTTGGCTACACCTTC
.	.	TRBV12-3/TRBV12-4	TRBJ2-5	CASSLDGRFLEETQYF	TGTGCCAGCAGTTTAGATGGCAGATTTTTAGAAGAGACCCAGTACTTC
.	TRBD1	TRBV27	TRBJ1-1	CASSPRQGSNTEAFF	TGTGCCAGCAGTCCCCGACAGGGGAGTAACACTGAAGCTTTCTTT
few	.	TRBV6-5	TRBJ1-5	CASSSTGQTSNQPQHF	TGTGCCAGCAGTTCCACCGGACAGACTAGCAATCAGCCCCAGCATTTT
.	TRBD2	TRBV10-1	TRBJ2-3	CASSPSSSGTTDTQYF	TGCGCCAGCAGTCCCTCCTCTAGCGGAACCACAGATACGCAGTATTTT
few	.	TRBV5-1	TRBJ2-3	CASSLGPASTDTQYF	TGCGCCAGCAGCTTGGGGCCAGCTAGCACAGATACGCAGTATTTT
few	TRBD1	TRBV29-1	TRBJ1-2	CSVVETGVGGYTF	TGCAGCGTTGTCGAAACAGGGGTGGGTGGCTACACCTTC
.	TRBD2	TRBV10-1	TRBJ2-3	CASSLRLAPPDTQYF	TGCGCCAGCAGCCTCCGACTAGCGCCGCCGGATACGCAGTATTTT
.	.	TRBV6-6	TRBJ1-2	CASSYSTRPGGNYDYTF	TGTGCCAGCAGTTACTCGACGAGGCCAGGCGGTAACTATGACTACACCTTC
few	TRBD2	TRBV4-3	TRBJ2-7	CASSQDLGLAEFREQYF	TGCGCCAGCAGCCAAGATTTAGGACTAGCGGAGTTCCGGGAGCAGTACTTC
.	.	TRBV3-1	TRBJ1-2	CASSQRYHGYTF	TGTGCCAGCAGCCAACGGTATCACGGCTACACCTTC
.	.	TRBV5-1	TRBJ1-1	CASSRATGTNTEAFF	TGCGCCAGCAGCCGGGCCACAGGGACGAACACTGAAGCTTTCTTT
.	TRBD2	TRBV6-2/TRBV6-3	TRBJ2-1	CASSTGGPSNEQFF	TGTGCCAGCAGTACGGGAGGGCCGTCCAATGAGCAGTTCTTC
.	TRBD1	TRBV29-1	TRBJ2-2	CSVGGTGWTGELFF	TGCAGCGTTGGGGGGACAGGGTGGACCGGGGAGCTGTTTTTT
.	.	TRBV6-6	TRBJ1-2	CASSPDLAGYGYTF	TGTGCCAGCAGTCCAGACCTGGCGGGTTATGGCTACACCTTC
.	.	TRBV3-1	TRBJ2-2	CASTPHYTLTGELFF	TGTGCCAGCACCCCACACTATACGCTCACCGGGGAGCTGTTTTTT
many	TRBD1	TRBV12-5	TRBJ2-1	CASGLNRGRDEQFF	TGTGCTAGTGGTTTGAACAGGGGGCGAGATGAGCAGTTCTTC
.	.	TRBV20-1	TRBJ2-3	CSARPRTGADTQYF	TGCAGTGCTAGGCCACGAACCGGGGCAGATACGCAGTATTTT
.	TRBD2	TRBV7-2	TRBJ2-7	CASSLLISGRAGYNEQYF	TGTGCCAGCAGCTTATTGATTAGCGGGAGGGCCGGATACAATGAGCAGTACTTC
.	.	TRBV9	TRBJ2-2	CASSVMGAVAGELFF	TGTGCCAGCAGCGTGATGGGGGCTGTCGCCGGGGAGCTGTTTTTT
.	TRBD1	TRBV7-2	TRBJ2-5	CASSSWTGGMNNEQYF	TGTGCCAGCAGCTCTTGGACAGGGGGCATGAACAATGAGCAGTACTTC
few	TRBD2	TRBV28	TRBJ2-3	CASSYPQSGRATDTQYF	TGTGCCAGCAGTTACCCCCAAAGCGGGAGGGCCACAGATACGCAGTATTTT
few	.	TRBV4-1	TRBJ1-5	CASSQAQGPQPQHF	TGCGCCAGCAGCCAAGCTCAAGGACCCCAGCCCCAGCATTTT
few	TRBD1	TRBV24-1	TRBJ1-5	CATSDLARGNQPQHF	TGTGCCACCAGTGATTTGGCCAGGGGGAATCAGCCCCAGCATTTT
many	TRBD2	TRBV4-1	TRBJ2-7	CASRPGLAGGKGYEQYF	TGCGCCAGCAGACCTGGACTAGCGGGAGGAAAAGGCTACGAGCAGTACTTC
once	.	TRBV19	TRBJ1-1	CASETAYTEAFF	TGTGCCAGTGAGACGGCTTACACTGAAGCTTTCTTT
few	TRBD1	TRBV5-1	TRBJ2-5	CASSRRPGQGSQETQYF	TGCGCCAGCAGCCGGAGACCGGGACAGGGGAGCCAAGAGACCCAGTACTTC
.	.	TRBV5-5	TRBJ1-5	CASSRRTVYSNRPQHF	TGTGCCAGCAGCAGGAGGACAGTCTATAGCAATCGGCCCCAGCATTTT
few	TRBD2	TRBV28	TRBJ2-5	CASSPLTSGGRETQYF	TGTGCCAGCAGTCCCCTGACTAGCGGGGGGAGAGAGACCCAGTACTTC
few	TRBD2	TRBV9	TRBJ2-1	CASSVAGRGAYNEQFF	TGTGCCAGCAGCGTAGCTGGCCGGGGGGCCTACAATGAGCAGTTCTTC
few	TRBD1	TRBV10-3	TRBJ1-2	CAARGELDYGYTF	TGTGCCGCCAGGGGGGAGTTAGACTATGGCTACACCTTC
.	.	TRBV25-1	TRBJ1-3	CASSEYQALGNTIYF	TGTGCCAGCAGTGAATACCAGGCCCTTGGAAACACCATATATTTT
many	.	TRBV28	TRBJ2-7	CAAGARSYEQYF	TGTGCCGCGGGGGCTCGCTCCTACGAGCAGTACTTC
many	TRBD1	TRBV7-2	TRBJ1-5	CASSSTGGQPQHF	TGTGCCAGCAGCTCGACAGGGGGGCAGCCCCAGCATTTT
.	.	TRBV7-2	TRBJ1-3	CASSLASTTPGNTIYF	TGTGCCAGCAGCTTAGCGAGTACTACTCCTGGAAACACCATATATTTT
.	TRBD1	TRBV5-6	TRBJ2-1	CASRKGGTGVNEQFF	TGTGCCAGCAGGAAGGGGGGGACAGGGGTCAATGAGCAGTTCTTC
.	.	TRBV15	TRBJ2-3	CATSRHSTDTQYF	TGTGCCACCAGCAGACATAGCACAGATACGCAGTATTTT
few	TRBD1	TRBV7-3	TRBJ1-1	CASSSRQGEAFF	TGTGCCAGCAGCTCCAGACAGGGTGAAGCTTTCTTT